A selection of T cell receptor beta chains follows, all from one sample in a study of T cell changes during pregnancy in multiple sclerosis. Profiled with immunoSEQ multiplex PCR; TCRdb holds only in-frame clones, not every one. The sample holds about 87,000 clones, about 93% seen once. Sequences were derived from peripheral blood, sampled in the third trimester of pregnancy. The receptors here all came from a female donor in good health, enrolled as a control in a pregnancy study. Both conserved end residues are part of each CDR3. A D gene is named only where the DNA matches it firmly. Part of the rows lack a size; the others show once, few, many or a class for expanded clones.

TRBJ2-1 16 TRBV5-1 NA TRBD1 TGCGCCAGCACCTTAACCGGGACAGGGTCTAACAATGAGCAGTTCTTC CASTLTGTGSNNEQFF
TRBJ2-2 16 TRBV9 NA TRBD1 TGTGCCAGCAGCGCGCGACAGGGGAAAGTGACCGGGGAGCTGTTTTTT CASSARQGKVTGELFF
TRBJ2-1 16 TRBV7-9 NA NA TGTGCCAGCAGCTTGAGGGGGTCTAGCGGATACAATGAGCAGTTCTTC CASSLRGSSGYNEQFF
TRBJ2-1 14 TRBV5-1 once NA TGCGCCAGCAGCTTGTCGACTACCGAAAATGAGCAGTTCTTC CASSLSTTENEQFF
TRBJ2-1 16 TRBV2 NA NA TGTGCCACGGACGGTGAGGGAGCGCCCTCCTACAATGAGCAGTTCTTC CATDGEGAPSYNEQFF
TRBJ2-7 14 TRBV7-6 NA NA TGTGCCAGCAGCTTAGGGCCCCTTTCCGACGAGCAGTACTTC CASSLGPLSDEQYF
TRBJ2-2 14 TRBV2 NA NA TGTGCCGGCAGAGGAGATACGAACACCGGGGAGCTGTTTTTT CAGRGDTNTGELFF
TRBJ2-1 14 TRBV5-1 NA TRBD2 TGCGCCAGCAGGGGACTAGCGGGAGCGGGGGAGCAGTTCTTC CASRGLAGAGEQFF
TRBJ2-7 13 TRBV7-9 NA NA TGTGCCAGCAGCTTAGCCGGGGCCTACGAGCAGTACTTC CASSLAGAYEQYF
TRBJ2-7 13 TRBV2 NA NA TGTGCCAGCAGTTTTGGGGCGCGCTACGAGCAGTACTTC CASSFGARYEQYF
TRBJ1-3 15 TRBV5-1 NA NA TGCGCCAGCAGCTTGGGCAGAAGCTCTGGAAACACCATATATTTT CASSLGRSSGNTIYF
TRBJ2-6 17 TRBV28 NA TRBD2 TGTGCCAGCATCTCTCGGGAGGGTGGCGCTGGGGCCAACGTCCTGACTTTC CASISREGGAGANVLTF
TRBJ2-3 14 TRBV7-9 NA NA TGTGCCAGCAGCCTTCAACTAGACACAGATACGCAGTATTTT CASSLQLDTDTQYF
TRBJ2-6 16 TRBV5-1 NA NA TGCGCCAGCAGCGCCCCGGACAGCGCTGGGGCCAACGTCCTGACTTTC CASSAPDSAGANVLTF
TRBJ1-3 14 TRBV25-1 NA NA TGTGCCAGCAGTTTGGGGAGCTCTGGAAACACCATATATTTT CASSLGSSGNTIYF
TRBJ2-1 16 TRBV9 NA NA TGTGCCAGCAGCCTCCTCCCGGGAGACGGGTACAATGAGCAGTTCTTC CASSLLPGDGYNEQFF
TRBJ1-5 15 TRBV6-5 NA NA TGTGCCAGCAGCCCCGGACAAGGGATCAATCAGCCCCAGCATTTT CASSPGQGINQPQHF
TRBJ2-7 17 TRBV27 NA NA TGTGCCAGCAGTTCCGTATCTGGCGGACTGGGTGGGAGGGAGCAGTACTTC CASSSVSGGLGGREQYF
TRBJ2-7 14 TRBV6-5 NA TRBD1 TGTGCCAGCAGGCCCGGGACAGGGCTACACGAGCAGTACTTC CASRPGTGLHEQYF
TRBJ1-5 15 TRBV19 NA TRBD1 TGTGCCAGTAGTATCCGGGACAGGAGCAATCAGCCCCAGCATTTT CASSIRDRSNQPQHF
TRBJ2-3 12 TRBV28 NA NA TGTGCCAGCAGTGCCAGGACAGATACGCAGTATTTT CASSARTDTQYF
TRBJ2-2 15 TRBV5-4 NA TRBD2 TGTGCCAGCAGCTACCAGCGGGGGGCCACCGGGGAGCTGTTTTTT CASSYQRGATGELFF
TRBJ1-6 14 TRBV4-2 NA NA TGTGCCAGCAGCCAAGATTTTGGCCCCTTCCCCCTCCACTTT CASSQDFGPFPLHF
TRBJ2-1 16 TRBV2 NA TRBD2 TGTGCCAGCAGTGCGTCGGGACTAGAATTCTACAATGAGCAGTTCTTC CASSASGLEFYNEQFF
TRBJ1-1 16 TRBV5-1 NA TRBD1 TGCGCCAGCAGCTCATTACCGGGACAGGTGAACACTGAAGCTTTCTTT CASSSLPGQVNTEAFF
TRBJ1-2 16 TRBV19 NA TRBD1 TGTGCCAGTAGTTCGGGACAGGGGTTGTTAAGCGGTGGCTACACCTTC CASSSGQGLLSGGYTF
TRBJ1-3 15 TRBV5-4 once NA TGTGCCAGCAGCTTCGGAAGGGGGACTGGAAACACCATATATTTT CASSFGRGTGNTIYF
TRBJ2-7 15 TRBV11-3 NA TRBD2 TGTGCCAGCAGCCCGGGACTAGCGGATGCCTACGAGCAGTACTTC CASSPGLADAYEQYF
TRBJ1-1 14 TRBV5-8 NA NA TGTGCCAGCAGCTGGGACATTACCAACACTGAAGCTTTCTTT CASSWDITNTEAFF
TRBJ1-2 15 TRBV4-1 NA NA TGCGCCAGCAGCCAAGAGACAGCAGCTAACTATGGCTACACCTTC CASSQETAANYGYTF
TRBJ2-2 16 TRBV28 NA NA TGTGCCAGCAGTTTATGGGTTAGCGGAAACACCGGGGAGCTGTTTTTT CASSLWVSGNTGELFF
TRBJ2-5 12 TRBV15 NA NA TGTGCCACCAGCAACCGAGGGAGGACCCAGTACTTC CATSNRGRTQYF
TRBJ2-7 15 TRBV11-2 NA NA TGTGCCAGCAGCCCCGCGCGGAGCTGGGCCTACGAGCAGTACTTC CASSPARSWAYEQYF
TRBJ1-1 16 TRBV28 NA TRBD1 TGTGCCAGCAGCCCAGGGGGTCTCCGCATGAACACTGAAGCTTTCTTT CASSPGGLRMNTEAFF
TRBJ2-2 12 TRBV27 NA NA TGTGCCAGCAGTTCATACACCGGGGAGCTGTTTTTT CASSSYTGELFF
TRBJ2-7 15 TRBV11-2 NA NA TGTGCCAGCAGCTTAAGTACAGGACCCCCCTACGAGCAGTACTTC CASSLSTGPPYEQYF
TRBJ2-3 12 TRBV2 NA NA TGTGCAAAAGGGACATCCACAGATACGCAGTATTTT CAKGTSTDTQYF
TRBJ1-2 14 TRBV11-2 NA NA TGTGCCAGCAGCTTAGATAGAAGCAACTATGGCTACACCTTC CASSLDRSNYGYTF
TRBJ1-5 15 TRBV2 NA NA TGTGCCAGCAGTGTGGAGGGGACTAACAATCAGCCCCAGCATTTT CASSVEGTNNQPQHF
TRBJ2-7 14 TRBV7-9 once TRBD2 TGTGCCAGCAGCTTACTAGCGGGGGACTACGAGCAGTACTTC CASSLLAGDYEQYF
TRBJ2-7 13 TRBV2 NA TRBD1 TGTGCCAGCAGCCGGGACAGGGCCTACGAGCAGTACTTC CASSRDRAYEQYF
TRBJ1-1 15 TRBV6-7 NA NA TGTGCCAGCAGTCCCCCGGTACAGGGAAACACTGAAGCTTTCTTT CASSPPVQGNTEAFF
TRBJ2-2 17 TRBV11-2 NA NA TGTGCCAGCAGCTTAGAGTTACGGCGGGGGCGGACCGGGGAGCTGTTTTTT CASSLELRRGRTGELFF
TRBJ1-2 13 TRBV27 NA NA TGTGCCAGCAGTTTAAGAGGAATCTATGGCTACACCTTC CASSLRGIYGYTF
TRBJ2-1 15 TRBV5-5 NA TRBD2 TGTGCCAGCAGCCGGGGACTAGCGGGAGGGGATGAGCAGTTCTTC CASSRGLAGGDEQFF
TRBJ2-7 15 TRBV5-1 NA TRBD2 TGCGCCAGCAGCCCGACGACTAGCAGGTCGGACGAGCAGTACTTC CASSPTTSRSDEQYF